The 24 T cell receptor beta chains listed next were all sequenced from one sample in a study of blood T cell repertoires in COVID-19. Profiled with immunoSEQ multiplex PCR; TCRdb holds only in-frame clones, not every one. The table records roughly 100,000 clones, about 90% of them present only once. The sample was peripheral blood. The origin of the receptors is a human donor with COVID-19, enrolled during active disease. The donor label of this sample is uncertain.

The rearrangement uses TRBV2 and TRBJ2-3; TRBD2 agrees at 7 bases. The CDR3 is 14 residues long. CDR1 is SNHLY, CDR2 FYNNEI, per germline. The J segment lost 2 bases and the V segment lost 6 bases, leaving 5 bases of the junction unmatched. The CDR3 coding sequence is TGTGCCAGCAGGCTGACTAGCCACACAGATACGCAGTATTTT. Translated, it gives CASRLTSHTDTQYF. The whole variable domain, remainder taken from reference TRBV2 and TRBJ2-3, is EPEVTQTPSHQVTQMGQEVILRCVPISNHLYFYWYRQILGQKVEFLVSFYNNEISEKSEIFDDQFSVERPDGSNFTLKIRSTKLEDSAMYFCASRLTSHTDTQYFGPGTRLTVL.

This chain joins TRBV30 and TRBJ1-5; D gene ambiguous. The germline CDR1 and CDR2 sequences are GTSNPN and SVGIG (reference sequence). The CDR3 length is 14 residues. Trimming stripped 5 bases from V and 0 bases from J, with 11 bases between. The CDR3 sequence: CAWGEGYSNQPQHF. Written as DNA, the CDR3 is TGTGCCTGGGGTGAGGGATATAGCAATCAGCCCCAGCATTTT.

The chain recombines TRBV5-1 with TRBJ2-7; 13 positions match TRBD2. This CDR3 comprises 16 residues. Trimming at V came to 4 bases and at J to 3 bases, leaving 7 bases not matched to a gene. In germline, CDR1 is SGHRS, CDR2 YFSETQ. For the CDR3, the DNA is TGCGCCAGCAGCGGAACGGGACTAGCGGGGAACTACGAGCAGTACTTC. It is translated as CASSGTGLAGNYEQYF.

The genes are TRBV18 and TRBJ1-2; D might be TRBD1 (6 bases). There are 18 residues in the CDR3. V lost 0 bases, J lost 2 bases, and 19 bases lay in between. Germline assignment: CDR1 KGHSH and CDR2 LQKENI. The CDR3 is CASSPPGAWGGINYGYTF. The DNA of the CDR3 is TGTGCCAGCTCACCACCGGGGGCGTGGGGGGGCATCAACTATGGCTACACCTTC. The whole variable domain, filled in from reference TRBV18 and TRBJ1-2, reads NAGVMQNPRHLVRRRGQEARLRCSPMKGHSHVYWYRQLPEEGLKFMVYLQKENIIDESGMPKERFSAEFPKEGPSILRIQQVVRGDSAAYFCASSPPGAWGGINYGYTFGSGTRLTVV.

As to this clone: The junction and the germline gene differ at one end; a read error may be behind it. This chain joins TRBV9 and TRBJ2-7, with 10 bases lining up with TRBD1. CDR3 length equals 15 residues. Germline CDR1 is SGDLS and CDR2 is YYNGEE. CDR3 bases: TGTGCCAGCACCGTAGAGGACAGGGGGTTCCACGAGCAGTACTTC. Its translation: CASTVEDRGFHEQYF.

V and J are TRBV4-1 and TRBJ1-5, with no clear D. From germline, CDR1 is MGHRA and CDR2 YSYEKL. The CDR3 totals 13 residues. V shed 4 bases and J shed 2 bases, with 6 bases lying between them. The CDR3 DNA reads TGCGCCAGCAGCCGGCAGGGCAATCAGCCCCAGCATTTT. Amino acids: CASSRQGNQPQHF.

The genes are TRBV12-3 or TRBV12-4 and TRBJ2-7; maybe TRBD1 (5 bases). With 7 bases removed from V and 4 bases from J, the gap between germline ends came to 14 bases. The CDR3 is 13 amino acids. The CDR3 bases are TGTGCCAGCACCCACGGACAAAGGTACGAGCAGTACTTC. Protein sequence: CASTHGQRYEQYF.

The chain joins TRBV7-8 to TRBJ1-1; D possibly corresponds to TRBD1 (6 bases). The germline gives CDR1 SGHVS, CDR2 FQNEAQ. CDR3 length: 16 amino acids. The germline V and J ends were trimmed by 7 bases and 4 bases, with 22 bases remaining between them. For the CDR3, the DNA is TGTGCCAGCATCGAAGTCCGGGGGGCTAAGGGCACTGAAGCTTTCTTT. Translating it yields CASIEVRGAKGTEAFF.

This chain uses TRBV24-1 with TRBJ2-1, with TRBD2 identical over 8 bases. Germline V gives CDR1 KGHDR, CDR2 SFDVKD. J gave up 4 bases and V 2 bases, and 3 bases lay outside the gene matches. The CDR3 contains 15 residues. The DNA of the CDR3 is TGTGCCACCAGTGATTCTAGCGGGTTTTACAATGAGCAGTTCTTC. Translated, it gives CATSDSSGFYNEQFF.

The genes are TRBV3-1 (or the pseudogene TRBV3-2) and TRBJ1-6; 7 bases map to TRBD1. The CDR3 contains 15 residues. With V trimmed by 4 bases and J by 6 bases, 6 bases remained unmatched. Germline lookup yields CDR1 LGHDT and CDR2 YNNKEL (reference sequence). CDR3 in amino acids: CASSLGQMVNSPLHF. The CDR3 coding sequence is TGTGCCAGCAGCCTGGGACAGATGGTTAATTCACCCCTCCACTTT.

DNA for the CDR3: TGTGCCAGTAGTATGAAACCTAGACGGAACAATGAGCAGTTCTTC. This translates into CASSMKPRRNNEQFF. The V and J genes are TRBV19 and TRBJ2-1; D is unresolved. Per the germline V gene, CDR1 is LNHDA and CDR2 is SQIVND (reference sequence). The CDR3 extends over 15 amino acids. V lost 3 bases, J lost 5 bases, and 14 bases lay in between.

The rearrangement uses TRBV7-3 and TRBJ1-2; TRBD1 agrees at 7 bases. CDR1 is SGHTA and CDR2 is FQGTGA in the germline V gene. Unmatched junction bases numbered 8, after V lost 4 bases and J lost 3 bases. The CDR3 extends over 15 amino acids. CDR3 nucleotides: TGTGCCAGCAGCTCTCGACAGGGTAATCACTATGGCTACACCTTC. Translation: CASSSRQGNHYGYTF.

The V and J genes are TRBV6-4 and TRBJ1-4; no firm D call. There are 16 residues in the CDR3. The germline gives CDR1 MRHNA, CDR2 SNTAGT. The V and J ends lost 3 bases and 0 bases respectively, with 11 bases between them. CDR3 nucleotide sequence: TGTGCCAGCAGTGAACCCGCGGTCTCAACTAATGAAAAACTGTTTTTT. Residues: CASSEPAVSTNEKLFF.

Here the CDR3 DNA reads TGTGCCAGCACCGAATATGGGGGCGCGAACACTGAAGCTTTCTTT. This gives the protein CASTEYGGANTEAFF. The chain couples TRBV25-1 to TRBJ1-1, with D tentatively TRBD1 (6 bases). The V and J ends lost 7 bases and 1 base respectively, with 16 bases between them. The CDR3 runs 15 residues. Germline V lookup: CDR1 MGHDK, CDR2 SYGVNS.

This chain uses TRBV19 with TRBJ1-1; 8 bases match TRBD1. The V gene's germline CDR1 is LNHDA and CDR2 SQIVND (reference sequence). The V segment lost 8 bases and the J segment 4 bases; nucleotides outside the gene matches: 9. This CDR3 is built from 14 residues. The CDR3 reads CASLRTGGVTEAFF. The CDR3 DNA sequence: TGTGCCAGTCTGAGAACAGGGGGGGTCACTGAAGCTTTCTTT.

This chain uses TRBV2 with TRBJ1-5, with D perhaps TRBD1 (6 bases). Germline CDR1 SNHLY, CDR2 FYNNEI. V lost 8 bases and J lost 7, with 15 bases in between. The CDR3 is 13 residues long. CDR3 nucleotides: TGTGCCAGCCTATTGACAGGTGGACAGCCCCAGCATTTT. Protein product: CASLLTGGQPQHF.

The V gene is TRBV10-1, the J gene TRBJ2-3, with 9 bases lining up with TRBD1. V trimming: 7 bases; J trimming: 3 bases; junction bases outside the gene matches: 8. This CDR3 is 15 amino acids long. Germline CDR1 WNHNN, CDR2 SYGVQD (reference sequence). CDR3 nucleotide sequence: TGCGCCAGCATTGGAGACAGGGGGAAAACAGATACGCAGTATTTT. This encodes CASIGDRGKTDTQYF.

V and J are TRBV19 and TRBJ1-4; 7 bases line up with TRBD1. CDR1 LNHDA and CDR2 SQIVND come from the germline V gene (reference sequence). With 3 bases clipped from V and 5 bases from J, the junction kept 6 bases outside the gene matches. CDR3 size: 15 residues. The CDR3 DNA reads TGTGCCAGTAGTATTAACAGGGGAAGCAATGAAAAACTGTTTTTT. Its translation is CASSINRGSNEKLFF.

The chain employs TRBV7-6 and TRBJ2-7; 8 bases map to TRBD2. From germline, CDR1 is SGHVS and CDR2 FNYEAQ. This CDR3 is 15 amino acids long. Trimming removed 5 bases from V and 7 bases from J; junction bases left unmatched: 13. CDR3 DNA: TGTGCCAGCAGCCGCCACGGGGGGGAGGCTGGAGAGCAGTACTTC. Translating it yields CASSRHGGEAGEQYF.

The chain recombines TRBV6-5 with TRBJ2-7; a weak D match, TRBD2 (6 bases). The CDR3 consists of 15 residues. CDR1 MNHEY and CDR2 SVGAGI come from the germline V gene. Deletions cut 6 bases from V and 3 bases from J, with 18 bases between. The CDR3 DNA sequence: TGTGCCAGCAGGGTCGGGAGAGGGACCCTCTACGAGCAGTACTTC. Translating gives CASRVGRGTLYEQYF.

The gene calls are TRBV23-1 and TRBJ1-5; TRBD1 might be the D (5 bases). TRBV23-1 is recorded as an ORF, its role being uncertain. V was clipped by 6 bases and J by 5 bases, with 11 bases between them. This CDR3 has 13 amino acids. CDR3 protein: CASSRGTYQPQHF. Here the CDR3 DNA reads TGCGCCAGCAGCCGCGGGACTTATCAGCCCCAGCATTTT.

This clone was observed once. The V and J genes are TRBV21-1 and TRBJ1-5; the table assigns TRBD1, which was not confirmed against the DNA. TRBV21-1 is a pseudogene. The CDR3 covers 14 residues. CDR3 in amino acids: CASSKGRRNQPQHF. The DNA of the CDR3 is TGTGCCAGCAGCAAGGGCAGGCGCAATCAGCCCCAGCATTTT.

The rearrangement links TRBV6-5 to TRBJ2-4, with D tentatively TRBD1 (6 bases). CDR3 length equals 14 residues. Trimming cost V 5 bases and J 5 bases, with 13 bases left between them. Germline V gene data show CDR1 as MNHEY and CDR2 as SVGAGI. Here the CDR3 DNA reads TGTGCCAGCAGTCGACAGGTTAGGGAAAACATTCAGTACTTC. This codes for CASSRQVRENIQYF.

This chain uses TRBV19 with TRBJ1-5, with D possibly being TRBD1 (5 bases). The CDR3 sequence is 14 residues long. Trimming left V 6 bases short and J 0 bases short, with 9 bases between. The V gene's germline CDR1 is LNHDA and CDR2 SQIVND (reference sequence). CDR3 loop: CASRTDYSNQPQHF. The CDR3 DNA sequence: TGTGCCAGTAGGACAGATTATAGCAATCAGCCCCAGCATTTT.